One sample yielded the 29 T cell receptor beta chains listed below, sequenced in a study of blood T cell repertoires in COVID-19. Libraries were prepared by immunoSEQ multiplex PCR; TCRdb keeps only in-frame clonotypes and omits some of them. The data show roughly 130,000 clones, roughly 77% seen once. Material for sequencing was peripheral blood. The receptors shown here come from a woman in her seventies with COVID-19, enrolled during active disease.

The gene calls are TRBV5-6 and TRBJ1-1, with D unresolved. V was shortened by 4 bases and J by 4 bases, with 11 bases between the two germline ends. This CDR3 is 13 amino acids long. CDR1 SGHDT and CDR2 YYEEEE come from the germline V gene. CDR3 protein: CASSLTAGTEAFF. The CDR3 nucleotides read TGTGCCAGCAGCCTAACGGCGGGCACTGAAGCTTTCTTT.

The chain employs TRBV25-1 and TRBJ2-5; TRBD1 might be the D (6 bases). There are 17 residues in the CDR3. Trimming took 4 bases from V and 3 from J, leaving 21 bases between them. Germline V gives CDR1 MGHDK, CDR2 SYGVNS. CDR3 sequence: CASSAPPRDRLKETQYF. The DNA of the CDR3 is TGTGCCAGCAGTGCCCCCCCTAGAGACAGGCTTAAAGAGACCCAGTACTTC.

This chain links TRBV15 with TRBJ1-1; maybe TRBD1 (6 bases). With 3 bases removed from V and 0 bases from J, the gap between germline ends came to 17 bases. Per the germline V gene, CDR1 is LNHNV and CDR2 is YYDKDF (reference sequence). This CDR3 contains 17 residues. CDR3 DNA: TGTGCCACCAGCAGCCCCATGGGAGGGGACATGAACACTGAAGCTTTCTTT. Translated, it gives CATSSPMGGDMNTEAFF.

This clone was seen just once. This chain joins TRBV7-3 and TRBJ2-3, with TRBD1 matching 7 bases. This CDR3 region has 16 residues. Germline assignment: CDR1 SGHTA and CDR2 FQGTGA. V shed 5 bases and J 8 bases; nucleotides not matched to a gene: 16. The CDR3 reads CASSKGVGRGQVTQYF. DNA of the CDR3: TGTGCCAGCAGCAAAGGGGTGGGTAGGGGGCAAGTTACGCAGTATTTT.

This clone was recorded once. The CDR3 loop reads CASSPAPGSYEQYF. In DNA form, the CDR3 reads TGTGCCAGCTCGCCAGCCCCCGGCTCCTACGAGCAGTACTTC. The chain uses TRBV18 and TRBJ2-7; D gene ambiguous. Trimming pared 6 bases from V and 0 bases from J, leaving 12 bases between. The CDR3 runs 14 residues. Germline CDR1 reads KGHSH; CDR2 reads LQKENI. The variable domain in full, with the rest retrieved from reference TRBV18 and TRBJ2-7, is NAGVMQNPRHLVRRRGQEARLRCSPMKGHSHVYWYRQLPEEGLKFMVYLQKENIIDESGMPKERFSAEFPKEGPSILRIQQVVRGDSAAYFCASSPAPGSYEQYFGPGTRLTVT.

The chain links TRBV18 to TRBJ2-3; D is unresolved. The CDR3 runs 11 residues. Trimming took off 4 bases at V and 6 bases at J, with 5 bases between the two ends. The V gene's germline CDR1 is KGHSH and CDR2 LQKENI. CDR3 DNA sequence: TGTGCCAGCTCACTCCCGGATACGCAGTATTTT. It encodes CASSLPDTQYF.

The chain employs TRBV7-9 and TRBJ1-5; 7 nucleotides line up with TRBD1. The CDR3 length is 13 residues. Per germline, CDR1 SEHNR and CDR2 FQNEAQ (reference sequence). After removal of 7 bases from V and 8 bases from J, the junction contained 8 bases not matched to a gene. This CDR3 reads CASTRQGSEPQHF. In nucleotides, the CDR3 is TGTGCCAGCACCAGACAGGGTAGCGAGCCCCAGCATTTT.

The chain employs TRBV6-5 and TRBJ2-2, with D possibly being TRBD2 (7 bases). Germline lookup yields CDR1 MNHEY and CDR2 SVGAGI. This CDR3 has 14 residues. With 7 bases removed from V and 5 bases from J, the gap between germline ends came to 14 bases. This CDR3 reads CASTAGAWTGELFF. DNA for the CDR3: TGTGCCAGCACCGCGGGGGCTTGGACCGGGGAGCTGTTTTTT.

J is TRBJ1-3 and V is TRBV11-1, with D hard to call. Trimming removed 5 bases from V and 5 bases from J, with 10 bases in between. The length of the CDR3 is 13 residues. CDR1 is SGHAT, CDR2 FQDESV, per germline (reference sequence). The CDR3 DNA follows: TGTGCCAGCAGCCCTTCACAGCGAAACACCATATATTTT. Protein: CASSPSQRNTIYF.

This clone appeared a few times. This rearrangement joins TRBV19 to TRBJ2-5, with D perhaps TRBD1 (6 bases). V was pared by 5 bases and J by 1 base, with 11 bases between. Germline V CDR1 and CDR2: LNHDA, SQIVND (reference sequence). CDR3 length: 14 amino acids. The CDR3 region is CASSQRGSQETQYF. CDR3 coding DNA: TGTGCCAGTAGTCAAAGGGGGAGCCAAGAGACCCAGTACTTC.

The rearrangement uses TRBV6-5 and TRBJ2-7; 9 bases fit TRBD1. Germline trimming cut 4 bases from V and 4 bases from J; bases unmatched to any gene: 8. The CDR3 extends over 15 amino acids. Germline values: CDR1 MNHEY, CDR2 SVGAGI. CDR3: CASSFATGGTYEQYF. CDR3 DNA: TGTGCCAGCAGTTTCGCGACAGGGGGGACATACGAGCAGTACTTC.

The chain has TRBV7-9 and TRBJ2-1, with D unresolved. Germline V lookup: CDR1 SEHNR, CDR2 FQNEAQ (reference sequence). This CDR3 is 15 amino acids long. Trimming took 1 base from V and 6 from J, leaving 13 bases between them. CDR3 sequence: CASSLVPGVGNEQFF. Written as DNA, the CDR3 is TGTGCCAGCAGCTTAGTACCGGGTGTGGGCAATGAGCAGTTCTTC.

V is TRBV6-1 and J is TRBJ2-2, with D possibly TRBD1 on 5 matching bases. This CDR3 has 14 amino acids. V gave up 1 base and J gave up 6 bases, with 9 bases separating them. Germline CDR1 reads MNHNS; CDR2 reads SASEGT. The CDR3 DNA follows: TGTGCCAGCAGTGAAGGACTGGGGCCCGGGGAGCTGTTTTTT. Encoded protein: CASSEGLGPGELFF.

J is TRBJ2-1 and V is TRBV3-1 (or the pseudogene TRBV3-2), with D possibly matching TRBD2 (5 bases). CDR1 is LGHDT, CDR2 YNNKEL, per germline (reference sequence). This CDR3 is built from 14 residues. Between the trimmed V and J ends, which lost 1 base and 9 bases, there was a span of 13 bases. The CDR3, as DNA: TGTGCCAGCAGCCAAGCGAACACCGAGGGTGAGCAGTTCTTC. It is translated as CASSQANTEGEQFF.

The rearrangement links TRBV29-1 to TRBJ1-3, with TRBD1 matching 9 bases. J gave up 16 bases and V 6 bases, and 22 bases lay outside the gene matches. This CDR3 is built from 15 residues. Germline V CDR1 and CDR2: SQVTM, ANQGSEA. Here the CDR3 reads CSVRPGQGPLNIEYF. CDR3 DNA sequence: TGCAGCGTCCGACCGGGACAGGGTCCCTTAAACATTGAGTATTTT.

The CDR3: CASSTPQGTNYGYTF. CDR3 coding DNA: TGTGCCAGTAGTACCCCTCAGGGGACTAACTATGGCTACACCTTC. V gene TRBV19 combines with J gene TRBJ1-2; TRBD1 is a possible D gene (6 bases). Trimming left V 4 bases short and J 0 bases short, with 12 bases between. CDR1 is LNHDA and CDR2 is SQIVND in the germline V gene (reference sequence). The CDR3 covers 15 residues.

This clone was detected a few times. Other DNA sequences within the sample encode an identical CDR3. The CDR3 bases are TGTGCCACCAGCAGAGAAGGAGACAGGGTCTATGGCTACACCTTC. Protein product: CATSREGDRVYGYTF. J is TRBJ1-2 and V is TRBV15, with TRBD1 matching 7 bases. J was trimmed by 4 bases and V by 0 bases; bases with no gene match: 5. CDR1 is LNHNV and CDR2 is YYDKDF in the germline V gene (reference sequence). This CDR3 has 15 amino acids.

V is TRBV5-1 and J is TRBJ1-2; 12 nucleotides agree with TRBD1. V dropped 4 bases and J dropped 7; count of bases not matched to a gene: 14. The CDR3 has 17 amino acids. Germline V CDR1 and CDR2: SGHRS, YFSETQ. CDR3 coding DNA: TGCGCCAGCAGCGACACCGGGACAGGGGGCGAGCGAGGTGGCTACACCTTC. Translating gives CASSDTGTGGERGGYTF.

CDR3 residues: CASSQGGAVSSGNTIYF. Here the CDR3 DNA reads TGTGCCAGCAGCCAAGGGGGCGCAGTGAGCTCTGGAAACACCATATATTTT. This chain joins TRBV3-1 (or the pseudogene TRBV3-2) and TRBJ1-3; D perhaps matches TRBD1 (5 bases). The V and J ends lost 1 base and 0 bases respectively, with 13 bases between them. This CDR3 comprises 17 residues. Per the germline V gene, CDR1 is LGHDT and CDR2 is YNNKEL (reference sequence).

This clone was picked up a small number of times. The chain combines TRBV29-1 with TRBJ1-2; D perhaps matches TRBD1 (5 bases). The CDR3 covers 14 residues. Germline CDR1 reads SQVTM; CDR2 reads ANQGSEA. Trimming removed 6 bases from V and 2 bases from J, with 16 bases in between. In nucleotides, the CDR3 is TGCAGCGTCCCCTTTGGGGGGGAGAACTATGGCTACACCTTC. Its translation: CSVPFGGENYGYTF.

The chain links TRBV3-1 (or the pseudogene TRBV3-2) to TRBJ1-6; TRBD1 matches 7 bases. V lost 3 bases to trimming and J lost 7 bases; unmatched junction nucleotides: 3. The CDR3 is 14 residues long. Germline loops: CDR1 LGHDT, CDR2 YNNKEL (reference sequence). The CDR3 region is CASSHTGVNSPLHF. The CDR3 region has the DNA TGTGCCAGCAGCCACACAGGGGTCAATTCACCCCTCCACTTT.

V and J are TRBV19 and TRBJ2-6; possible D gene TRBD1, 6 bases. CDR3 length: 16 amino acids. The germline gives CDR1 LNHDA, CDR2 SQIVND (reference sequence). V lost 1 base and J lost 2, with 9 bases in between. Written as DNA, the CDR3 is TGTGCCAGTAGTATAGCCACAGGGACTGGGGCCAACGTCCTGACTTTC. Translation: CASSIATGTGANVLTF. The whole variable domain, filled in from reference TRBV19 and TRBJ2-6, reads DGGITQSPKYLFRKEGQNVTLSCEQNLNHDAMYWYRQDPGQGLRLIYYSQIVNDFQKGDIAEGYSVSREKKESFPLTVTSAQKNPTAFYLCASSIATGTGANVLTFGAGSRLTVL.

This clone occurred many times. This chain links TRBV7-3 with TRBJ2-2; maybe TRBD1 (7 bases). Germline V gives CDR1 SGHTA, CDR2 FQGTGA. Trimming shortened V by 5 bases and J by 5 bases, and 15 bases separated the two germline ends. This CDR3 region has 15 residues. In DNA, the CDR3 is TGTGCCAGCAGCACCTACAGGGGAGGTACCGGGGAGCTGTTTTTT. Encoded protein: CASSTYRGGTGELFF.

This rearrangement joins TRBV11-2 to TRBJ2-7; D unclear. V lost 5 bases, J lost 3 bases, and 8 bases lay in between. Germline V gives CDR1 SGHAT, CDR2 FQNNGV. The CDR3 has 12 residues. In DNA, the CDR3 is TGTGCCAGCAGCAGACTCGGCTACGAGCAGTACTTC. Residues: CASSRLGYEQYF.

The V and J genes are TRBV6-2 or TRBV6-3 and TRBJ2-7; weak D call: TRBD1 (7 bases). The V end lost 5 bases, the J end lost 1 base, and 15 bases lay between the germline ends. CDR1 is MNHEY and CDR2 is SVGEGT in the germline V gene. The CDR3 is 15 residues long. In DNA, the CDR3 is TGTGCCAGCAGTAGGAGGGGGACAGTGTCCTACGAGCAGTACTTC. It encodes CASSRRGTVSYEQYF.

The chain uses TRBV4-1 and TRBJ1-4, with 10 positions matching TRBD1. Trimming cost V 4 bases and J 7 bases; bases outside gene matches: 6. Germline CDR1 and CDR2: MGHRA and YSYEKL. CDR3 length: 15 amino acids. CDR3 residues: CASSLSGTGVEKLFF. The DNA for the CDR3 is TGCGCCAGCAGCCTGTCCGGGACAGGGGTTGAAAAACTGTTTTTT.

The chain combines TRBV5-1 with TRBJ2-5; TRBD1 matches at 7 bases. The CDR3 spans 15 residues. The V gene's germline CDR1 is SGHRS and CDR2 YFSETQ. V lost 2 bases and J lost 1; bases outside the gene matches: 5. The DNA for the CDR3 is TGCGCCAGCAGCTTCAGGGGGACAGCCCAAGAGACCCAGTACTTC. It yields the protein CASSFRGTAQETQYF. Filled out from reference TRBV5-1 and TRBJ2-5, the complete variable domain reads KAGVTQTPRYLIKTRGQQVTLSCSPISGHRSVSWYQQTPGQGLQFLFEYFSETQRNKGNFPGRFSGRQFSNSRSEMNVSTLELGDSALYLCASSFRGTAQETQYFGPGTRLLVL.

With respect to this clone: The sample holds other DNA sequences that translate to the same CDR3. The chain employs TRBV5-5 and TRBJ2-3; TRBD2 agrees at 7 bases. V was clipped by 0 bases and J by 1 base; unmatched bases: 5. Germline CDR1 is SGHKS and CDR2 is YYEKEE (reference sequence). This CDR3 spans 16 amino acids. The CDR3 region has the DNA TGTGCCAGCAGCTTGGGAGGTCTAGCGGGCACAGATACGCAGTATTTT. Translation: CASSLGGLAGTDTQYF.

The rearrangement links TRBV7-2 to TRBJ1-1; D gene ambiguous. This CDR3 has 13 amino acids. V lost 6 bases and J lost 0, with 8 bases in between. Germline V gene data show CDR1 as SGHTA and CDR2 as FQGNSA. For the CDR3, the DNA is TGTGCCAGCAGTACGCCAGTGAACACTGAAGCTTTCTTT. This encodes CASSTPVNTEAFF. Drawing the rest from reference TRBV7-2 and TRBJ1-1, the complete variable domain is GAGVSQSPSNKVTEKGKDVELRCDPISGHTALYWYRQSLGQGLEFLIYFQGNSAPDKSGLPSDRFSAERTGGSVSTLTIQRTQQEDSAVYLCASSTPVNTEAFFGQGTRLTVV.